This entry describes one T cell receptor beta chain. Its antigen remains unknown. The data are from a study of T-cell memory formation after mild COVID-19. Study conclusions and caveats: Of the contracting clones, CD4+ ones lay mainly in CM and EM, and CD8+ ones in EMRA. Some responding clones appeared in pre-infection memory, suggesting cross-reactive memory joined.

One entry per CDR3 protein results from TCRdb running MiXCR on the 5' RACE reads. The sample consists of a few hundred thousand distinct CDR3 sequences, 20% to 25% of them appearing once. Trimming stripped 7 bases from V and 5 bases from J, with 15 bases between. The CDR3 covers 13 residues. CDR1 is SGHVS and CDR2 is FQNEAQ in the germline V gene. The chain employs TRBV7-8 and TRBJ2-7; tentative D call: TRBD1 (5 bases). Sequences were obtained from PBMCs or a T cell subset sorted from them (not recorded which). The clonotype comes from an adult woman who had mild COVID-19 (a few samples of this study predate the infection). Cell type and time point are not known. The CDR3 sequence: CASTTALGDEQYF. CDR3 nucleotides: TGTGCCAGCACCACAGCCCTAGGGGACGAGCAGTACTTC.